The sequence of this T cell receptor beta chain was determined in a study of T cells after yellow fever vaccination. This clonotype occurred many times. Universal primer sites and UMIs were introduced during 5'RACE template-switching synthesis of TCR cDNA. TCRdb processed the 5' RACE reads anew with MiXCR; each CDR3 protein has one entry. The sample consists of 27,000 or so distinct CDR3 sequences, approximately 4% of them appearing once. The CDR3 is made up of 14 amino acids. V lost 7 bases, J lost 2 bases, and 14 bases lay in between. CDR1 is MNHNS and CDR2 is SASEGT in the germline V gene. The chain combines TRBV6-1 with TRBJ1-2; possibly TRBD1 for D (5 bases). This specimen was CD8+ T cells sorted from PBMCs, taken 5 days after the yellow fever booster vaccination. The TCR was taken from a man in his thirties or forties who received the YFV17D yellow fever vaccine. The CDR3: CASTALGGNYGYTF. CDR3 coding DNA: TGTGCCAGCACCGCACTTGGGGGGAACTATGGCTACACCTTC.